This TCR beta chain was found in a study of blood T cell repertoires in COVID-19. Profiling relied on immunoSEQ multiplex PCR, and the TCRdb table lists in-frame clones only, not all of them. The sample includes some 390,000 clones, around 84% of them seen just once. This CDR3 has 12 amino acids. The V end was cut by 6 bases, the J end by 8 bases, with 13 bases between. This sequence joins TRBV12-3 or TRBV12-4 and TRBJ1-1; possible D gene TRBD1, 5 bases. The clonotype was recovered from a human donor in a cohort sampled during active COVID-19. Sequences were obtained from peripheral blood. The CDR3 region is CASRHSWGEAFF. CDR3 DNA: TGTGCCAGCAGACATAGCTGGGGCGAAGCTTTCTTT.